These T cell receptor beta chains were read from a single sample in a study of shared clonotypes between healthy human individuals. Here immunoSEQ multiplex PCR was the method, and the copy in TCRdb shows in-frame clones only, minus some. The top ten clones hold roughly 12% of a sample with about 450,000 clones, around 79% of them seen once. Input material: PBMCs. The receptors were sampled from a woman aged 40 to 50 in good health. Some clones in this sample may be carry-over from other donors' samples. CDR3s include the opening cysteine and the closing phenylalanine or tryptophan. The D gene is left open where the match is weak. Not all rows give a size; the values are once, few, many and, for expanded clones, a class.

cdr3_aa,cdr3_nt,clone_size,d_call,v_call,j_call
CASSDRTGHQPQHF,TGTGCCAGCAGTGACCGGACAGGTCATCAGCCCCAGCATTTT,-,TRBD1,TRBV2,TRBJ1-5
CSAATGLAGTYEQYF,TGCAGCGCAGCCACCGGACTAGCGGGCACCTACGAGCAGTACTTC,-,TRBD2,TRBV29-1,TRBJ2-7
CASTPGQGTYEQYF,TGTGCCAGCACCCCGGGACAGGGGACTTACGAGCAGTACTTC,-,TRBD1,TRBV28,TRBJ2-7
CATRGAGSNQPQHF,TGTGCCACCCGAGGGGCCGGGAGCAATCAGCCCCAGCATTTT,-,-,TRBV19,TRBJ1-5
CAQMYTEAFF,TGTGCCCAGATGTACACTGAAGCTTTCTTT,-,-,TRBV6-5,TRBJ1-1
CASSPRVASQETQYF,TGTGCCAGTAGTCCCCGGGTAGCGTCACAAGAGACCCAGTACTTC,few,-,TRBV19,TRBJ2-5
CSANREDTQYF,TGCAGTGCTAACAGGGAAGATACGCAGTATTTT,-,-,TRBV20-1,TRBJ2-3
CASSLPPTEAFF,TGTGCCAGCAGTCTCCCGCCCACTGAAGCTTTCTTT,-,-,TRBV7-9,TRBJ1-1
CASSPDGAGAGGEQYF,TGTGCCAGCAGCCCCGATGGAGCGGGAGCGGGGGGCGAGCAGTACTTC,-,TRBD2,TRBV7-3,TRBJ2-7
CASSPGWQLAKNIQYF,TGTGCCAGCAGCCCTGGGTGGCAGTTAGCCAAAAACATTCAGTACTTC,-,-,TRBV4-2,TRBJ2-4
CASSTMGSGTQYF,TGTGCCAGCAGCACCATGGGCTCTGGGACCCAGTACTTC,-,-,TRBV7-3,TRBJ2-5
CASSWDRSNTEAFF,TGTGCCAGCTCATGGGACAGGTCGAACACTGAAGCTTTCTTT,-,TRBD1,TRBV18,TRBJ1-1
CSATAPGLSTGELFF,TGCAGCGCCACGGCGCCGGGTTTATCCACCGGGGAGCTGTTTTTT,-,-,TRBV29-1,TRBJ2-2
CASSPTAAHYEQYF,TGTGCCAGCTCACCAACAGCTGCCCATTACGAGCAGTACTTC,-,-,TRBV18,TRBJ2-7
CASSFRGSTDTQYF,TGTGCCAGCAGCTTCCGCGGGAGCACAGATACGCAGTATTTT,-,-,TRBV11-3,TRBJ2-3
CASSLGGFNEQFF,TGTGCCAGCAGCTTGGGAGGGTTCAATGAGCAGTTCTTC,-,-,TRBV5-8,TRBJ2-1
CASSYSYLRTDTQYF,TGTGCCAGCAGCTACTCCTACCTTCGCACAGATACGCAGTATTTT,-,-,TRBV5-6,TRBJ2-3
CASSSTSVGEQFF,TGTGCCAGCAGTTCCACTAGCGTCGGTGAGCAGTTCTTC,-,TRBD2,TRBV5-6,TRBJ2-1
CASSLAAGGSGYTF,TGTGCCAGCAGCTTAGCTGCAGGGGGCTCTGGCTACACCTTC,many,TRBD1,TRBV7-2,TRBJ1-2
CAWLAGRSYNEQFF,TGTGCCTGGTTAGCGGGCCGCTCCTACAATGAGCAGTTCTTC,-,TRBD2,TRBV30,TRBJ2-1
CASSSDRGGSPLHF,TGTGCCAGCAGCTCGGACAGGGGTGGTTCACCCCTCCACTTT,-,TRBD1,TRBV7-2,TRBJ1-6
CASSRAPTSGAYNEQFF,TGTGCCAGCAGCCGCGCGCCCACTAGCGGGGCCTACAATGAGCAGTTCTTC,-,TRBD2,TRBV7-9,TRBJ2-1
CASSEARRGELEQYF,TGTGCCAGCAGTGAAGCGCGCCGGGGGGAGCTCGAGCAGTACTTC,-,TRBD2,TRBV2,TRBJ2-7
CASSLTVSSGAYNEQFF,TGTGCCAGCAGCTTAACGGTTTCTAGCGGGGCCTACAATGAGCAGTTCTTC,-,TRBD2,TRBV5-4,TRBJ2-1
CASRPNSNQPQHF,TGTGCCAGCCGACCCAATAGCAATCAGCCCCAGCATTTT,-,-,TRBV6-5,TRBJ1-5
CASSKDRQGANVLTF,TGTGCCAGCAGTAAAGACAGGCAAGGAGCGAACGTCCTGACTTTC,-,-,TRBV2,TRBJ2-6
CASNNQGAGAEAFF,TGTGCCAGCAATAACCAGGGCGCTGGCGCTGAAGCTTTCTTT,-,-,TRBV2,TRBJ1-1
CSVEVPGLAGGSDTQYF,TGCAGCGTTGAAGTCCCCGGACTAGCGGGAGGTTCAGATACGCAGTATTTT,-,TRBD2,TRBV29-1,TRBJ2-3
CAISEASGEQFF,TGTGCCATCAGTGAGGCTAGCGGAGAGCAGTTCTTC,once,TRBD2,TRBV10-3,TRBJ2-1
CASSSDSYEQYF,TGTGCCAGCAGCTCCGACAGCTACGAGCAGTACTTC,-,-,TRBV11-3,TRBJ2-7
CASSQGFDSLGKQFF,TGCGCCAGCAGCCAAGGATTTGATTCCCTAGGAAAGCAGTTCTTC,-,-,TRBV4-1,TRBJ2-1
CASSQWGQSTDTQYF,TGTGCCAGCAGCCAGTGGGGACAGAGCACAGATACGCAGTATTTT,-,TRBD1,TRBV7-2,TRBJ2-3
CASSWGAGSNQPQHF,TGTGCCAGCAGCTGGGGGGCAGGGAGCAATCAGCCCCAGCATTTT,-,-,TRBV5-5,TRBJ1-5
CAISESSSYTQYF,TGTGCCATCAGTGAGTCTAGCAGCTATACGCAGTATTTT,-,-,TRBV10-3,TRBJ2-3
CASSNQGGTAYEQYF,TGTGCCAGCAGTAACCAAGGCGGGACGGCCTACGAGCAGTACTTC,-,-,TRBV6-5,TRBJ2-7
CASSLLAGNTDTQYF,TGTGCCAGCAGTTTGCTAGCGGGAAACACAGATACGCAGTATTTT,-,TRBD2,TRBV28,TRBJ2-3
CSVVTQLGNIQYF,TGCAGCGTTGTGACCCAATTGGGAAACATTCAGTACTTC,-,-,TRBV29-1,TRBJ2-4
CASGSRQVHSNQPQHF,TGTGCTAGTGGTTCCAGACAGGTCCATAGCAATCAGCCCCAGCATTTT,-,-,TRBV12-5,TRBJ1-5
CASSLYRGRGYEQYF,TGTGCCAGCAGCTTGTATAGGGGCCGGGGCTACGAGCAGTACTTC,-,-,TRBV5-6,TRBJ2-7
CASSQGGWANVLTF,TGTGCCAGCAGTCAGGGGGGGTGGGCCAACGTCCTGACTTTC,-,-,TRBV28,TRBJ2-6
CASRRGEAGQQTQYF,TGCGCCAGCAGACGCGGAGAGGCAGGACAACAGACCCAGTACTTC,-,-,TRBV5-1,TRBJ2-5
CSVGQVGSGNTIYF,TGCAGCGTTGGACAGGTTGGCTCTGGAAACACCATATATTTT,few,-,TRBV29-1,TRBJ1-3
CASSQERQGANYGYTF,TGCGCCAGCAGCCAAGAAAGACAGGGGGCTAACTATGGCTACACCTTC,-,TRBD1,TRBV4-3,TRBJ1-2
CASSVDSGTQGFF,TGTGCCAGCAGCGTAGACTCCGGGACTCAAGGTTTCTTT,-,-,TRBV9,TRBJ1-1
CASSVVTGPGHEQYF,TGCGCCAGCAGTGTTGTGACAGGTCCGGGCCACGAGCAGTACTTC,-,-,TRBV10-2,TRBJ2-7
CASSLELTQYF,TGTGCCAGCAGCTTAGAGCTGACGCAGTATTTT,-,-,TRBV7-9,TRBJ2-3
CASSLGREYEQYF,TGTGCCAGCAGCTTAGGCAGGGAGTACGAGCAGTACTTC,once,-,TRBV7-2,TRBJ2-7
CASSSPGQGRIEQFF,TGTGCCAGCAGCTCCCCCGGACAGGGTCGGATTGAGCAGTTCTTC,-,TRBD1,TRBV7-6,TRBJ2-1
CASRRTNEQFF,TGTGCCAGCAGGAGGACCAATGAGCAGTTCTTC,-,-,TRBV5-4,TRBJ2-1
CASSLAGGQGNTGELFF,TGTGCCAGCAGCTTAGCTGGGGGACAGGGTAACACCGGGGAGCTGTTTTTT,-,TRBD1,TRBV13,TRBJ2-2
CASSPLDLLGGTQYF,TGTGCCAGCTCACCACTGGACTTACTGGGGGGTACGCAGTATTTT,-,-,TRBV18,TRBJ2-3
CASSLTNYEQYF,TGCGCCAGCAGCTTGACAAACTACGAGCAGTACTTC,-,-,TRBV5-1,TRBJ2-7
CASSFGLAGGYNEQFF,TGTGCCAGCAGCTTCGGACTAGCGGGAGGTTACAATGAGCAGTTCTTC,once,TRBD2,TRBV11-2,TRBJ2-1
CASSRQVSGANVLTF,TGTGCCAGCAGCCGACAGGTCTCTGGGGCCAACGTCCTGACTTTC,-,-,TRBV2,TRBJ2-6
CASSEMVLAGFYNEQFF,TGTGCCAGCAGTGAAATGGTTCTAGCGGGGTTTTACAATGAGCAGTTCTTC,few,TRBD2,TRBV2,TRBJ2-1
CASSPTAVGNQPQHF,TGTGCCAGCTCACCTACAGCTGTCGGCAATCAGCCCCAGCATTTT,-,-,TRBV18,TRBJ1-5
CAAQGGAGYTF,TGTGCCGCCCAAGGGGGCGCGGGCTACACCTTC,-,TRBD1,TRBV6-5,TRBJ1-2